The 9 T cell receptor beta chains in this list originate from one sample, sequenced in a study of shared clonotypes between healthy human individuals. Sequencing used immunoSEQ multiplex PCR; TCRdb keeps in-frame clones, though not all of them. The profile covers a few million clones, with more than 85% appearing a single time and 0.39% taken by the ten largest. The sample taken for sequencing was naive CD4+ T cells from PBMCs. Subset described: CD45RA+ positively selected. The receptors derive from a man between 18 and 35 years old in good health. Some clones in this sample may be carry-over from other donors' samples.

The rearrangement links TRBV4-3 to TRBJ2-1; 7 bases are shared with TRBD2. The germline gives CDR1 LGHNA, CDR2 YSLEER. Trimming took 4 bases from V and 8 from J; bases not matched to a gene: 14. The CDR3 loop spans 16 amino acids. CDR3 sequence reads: CASSPRGAGAGDEQFF. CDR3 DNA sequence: TGCGCCAGCAGCCCCCGTGGGGCGGGAGCAGGCGATGAGCAGTTCTTC.

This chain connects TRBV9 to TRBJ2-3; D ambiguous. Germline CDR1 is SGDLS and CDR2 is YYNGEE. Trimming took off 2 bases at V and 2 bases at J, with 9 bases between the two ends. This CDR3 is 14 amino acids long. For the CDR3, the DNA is TGTGCCAGCAGCGTTTCAACCTTCACAGATACGCAGTATTTT. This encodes CASSVSTFTDTQYF.

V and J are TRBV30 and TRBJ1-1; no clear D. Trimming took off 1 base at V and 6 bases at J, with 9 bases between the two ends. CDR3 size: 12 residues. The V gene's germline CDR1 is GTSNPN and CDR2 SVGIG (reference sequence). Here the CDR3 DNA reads TGTGCCTGGAGTGGTCTGAGTTCTGAAGCTTTCTTT. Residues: CAWSGLSSEAFF.

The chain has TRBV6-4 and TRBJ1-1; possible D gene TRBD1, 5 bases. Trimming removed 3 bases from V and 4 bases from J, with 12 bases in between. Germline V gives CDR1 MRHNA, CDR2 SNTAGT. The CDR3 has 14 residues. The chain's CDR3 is CASSESGGVTEAFF. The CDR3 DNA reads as TGTGCCAGCAGTGAATCCGGGGGGGTCACTGAAGCTTTCTTT.

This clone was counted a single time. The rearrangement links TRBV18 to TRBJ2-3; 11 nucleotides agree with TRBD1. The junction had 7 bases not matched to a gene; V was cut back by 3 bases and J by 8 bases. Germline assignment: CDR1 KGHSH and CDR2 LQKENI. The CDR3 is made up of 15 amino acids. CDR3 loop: CASSPTPGQGVTQYF. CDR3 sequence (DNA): TGTGCCAGCTCACCGACTCCGGGACAGGGGGTTACGCAGTATTTT. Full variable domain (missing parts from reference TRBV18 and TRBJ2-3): NAGVMQNPRHLVRRRGQEARLRCSPMKGHSHVYWYRQLPEEGLKFMVYLQKENIIDESGMPKERFSAEFPKEGPSILRIQQVVRGDSAAYFCASSPTPGQGVTQYFGPGTRLTVL.

The CDR3 nucleotides read TGCAGCGTGGGCCTTGAGACAGGGGGCGGCGAGCAGTACTTC. This encodes CSVGLETGGGEQYF. The J gene is TRBJ2-7, the V gene TRBV29-1; 10 nucleotides agree with TRBD1. Looked up from germline, CDR1 is SQVTM and CDR2 is ANQGSEA. The J segment lost 6 bases and the V segment lost 6 bases, leaving 11 bases of the junction unmatched. CDR3 length: 14 amino acids.

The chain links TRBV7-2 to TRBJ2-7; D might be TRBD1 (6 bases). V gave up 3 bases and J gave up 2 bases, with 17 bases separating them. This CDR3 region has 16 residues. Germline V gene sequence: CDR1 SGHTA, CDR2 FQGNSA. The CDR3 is CASSFAGTWGTYEQYF. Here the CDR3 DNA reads TGTGCCAGCAGCTTCGCTGGGACATGGGGGACCTACGAGCAGTACTTC.

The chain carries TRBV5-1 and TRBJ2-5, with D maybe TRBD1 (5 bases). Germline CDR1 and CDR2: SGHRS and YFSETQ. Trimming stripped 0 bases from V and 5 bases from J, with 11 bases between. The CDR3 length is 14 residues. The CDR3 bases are TGCGCCAGCAGCTTGGAGGGGCCCGAGGAGACCCAGTACTTC. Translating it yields CASSLEGPEETQYF.

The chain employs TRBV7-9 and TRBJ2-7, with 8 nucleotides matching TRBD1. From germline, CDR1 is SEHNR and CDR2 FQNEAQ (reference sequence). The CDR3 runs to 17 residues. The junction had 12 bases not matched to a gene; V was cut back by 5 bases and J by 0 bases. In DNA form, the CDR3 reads TGTGCCAGCAGCCAAGGAGGACAGGGACGTGTCTCCTACGAGCAGTACTTC. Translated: CASSQGGQGRVSYEQYF.